This TCR beta chain was obtained from a study of a mutant IDH1 vaccine in newly diagnosed glioma. The V gene lost 6 bases and the J gene lost 2 bases, with 20 bases spanning the gap. The CDR3 sequence is 16 residues long. The germline gives CDR1 KGHSH, CDR2 LQKENI. Time point here: week 23, last vaccination. Every vaccination contained 300 ug of the mutant IDH1 20-mer peptide and was paired with topical imiquimod. Details on this clone: Its antigen is currently unknown.

Data came from immunoSEQ multiplex PCR; TCRdb stores just in-frame clones and leaves some out. The top ten hold 4% to 6% of the sample, which has about 38,000 clones, around 81% seen once. Sample: PBMCs, taken from a glioma patient whose treatment included an IDH1 peptide vaccine. This chain joins TRBV18 and TRBJ2-7; D ambiguous. The sequence was collected from a man aged 40-50 years with glioma. The CDR3 loop is CASSPGSVGKAYEQYF. The CDR3 DNA follows: TGTGCCAGCTCCCCAGGTTCAGTGGGAAAGGCCTACGAGCAGTACTTC.